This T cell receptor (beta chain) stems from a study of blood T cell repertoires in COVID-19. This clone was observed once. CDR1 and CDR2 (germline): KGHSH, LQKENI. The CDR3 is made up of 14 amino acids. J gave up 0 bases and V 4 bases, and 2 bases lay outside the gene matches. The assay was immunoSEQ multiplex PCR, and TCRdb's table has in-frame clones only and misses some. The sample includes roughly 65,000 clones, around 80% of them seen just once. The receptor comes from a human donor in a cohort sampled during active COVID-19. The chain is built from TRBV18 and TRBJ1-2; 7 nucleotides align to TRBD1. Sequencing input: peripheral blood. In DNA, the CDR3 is TGTGCCAGCTCACTCGACAGGGCTAACTATGGCTACACCTTC. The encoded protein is CASSLDRANYGYTF.